This TCR beta chain was captured by sequencing in a study of blood T cell repertoires in COVID-19. Across the whole study: Some COVID-19 samples were acute and others convalescent; all came from the United States, Italy and Spain. Sources were T cells, B-cell-depleted T cells, or PBMCs; the material itself was cDNA or gDNA.

In the original workflow: Amplification of reference gene primers provided the estimated nucleated cell counts. This table comes from immunoSEQ multiplex PCR, and its TCRdb copy is limited to in-frame clones, with some not included. V and J calls and clone size follow that table, whereas D and trimming were derived from the DNA. The sample holds about 69,000 clones, approximately 78% seen once. The germline gives CDR1 SGHTA, CDR2 FQGTGA. J lost 5 bases, V lost 5 bases, and 4 bases had no gene match. The CDR3 is 13 residues long. The V gene is TRBV7-3, the J gene TRBJ2-7; 9 bases match TRBD1. The sequenced material came from peripheral blood. The sequence was collected from a human donor in a cohort sampled during active COVID-19. In DNA, the CDR3 is TGTGCCAGCAGCCCTCACAGGGGGCACGAGCAGTACTTC. It specifies CASSPHRGHEQYF.